This is a list of T cell receptor beta chains from one sample in a study of CD8 T cells in ankylosing spondylitis. TCRdb used MiXCR to reprocess the 5' RACE reads, holding one entry per CDR3 protein. This repertoire shows 700,000 to 1,000,000 distinct CDR3 sequences, about 10% found once; its top ten account for 0.51%. The sequencing input was blood, either unsorted or a sorted T cell fraction (not recorded which). The receptors shown here come from a male donor with ankylosing spondylitis. CDR3s include the opening cysteine and the closing phenylalanine or tryptophan. D genes are given only for firm matches. Only part of the rows carry a size: once, few, many, or a class if the clone is expanded.

j_gene: TRBJ1-1
d_gene: NA
len: 13
abundance: NA
v_gene: TRBV6-1
CDR3nt: TGTGCCAGCATCCTACGTGGGGAGACTGAAGCTTTCTTT
CDR3aa: CASILRGETEAFF

j_gene: TRBJ2-2
d_gene: NA
len: 15
abundance: few
v_gene: TRBV7-3
CDR3nt: TGTGCCAGCAGCCCTGGGACAAGGAACACCGGGGAGCTGTTTTTT
CDR3aa: CASSPGTRNTGELFF

j_gene: TRBJ1-5
d_gene: TRBD1
len: 16
abundance: NA
v_gene: TRBV11-2
CDR3nt: TGTGCCAGCAGCTTTCCCCGGGACAGGGACTTTATCCCCCAGCATTTT
CDR3aa: CASSFPRDRDFIPQHF

j_gene: TRBJ2-1
d_gene: NA
len: 11
abundance: many
v_gene: TRBV20-1
CDR3nt: TGCAGTGCTAGTTCAAACAATGAGCAGTTCTTC
CDR3aa: CSASSNNEQFF

j_gene: TRBJ1-5
d_gene: NA
len: 15
abundance: few
v_gene: TRBV20-1
CDR3nt: TGCAGTGCTAGAAATCGACTGGCAATCAATCAGCCCCAGCATTTT
CDR3aa: CSARNRLAINQPQHF

j_gene: TRBJ1-4
d_gene: NA
len: 14
abundance: NA
v_gene: TRBV7-2
CDR3nt: TGTGCCAGCAGCTTAGGCGGGTCTTATGAAAAACTGTTTTTT
CDR3aa: CASSLGGSYEKLFF

j_gene: TRBJ2-1
d_gene: NA
len: 15
abundance: NA
v_gene: TRBV5-1
CDR3nt: TGCGCCAGCAGCTCAAGTGGGACTCCTCTCAATGAGCAGTTCTTC
CDR3aa: CASSSSGTPLNEQFF

j_gene: TRBJ2-3
d_gene: NA
len: 14
abundance: few
v_gene: TRBV5-6
CDR3nt: TGTGCCAGCAGCACCGGTATCGTTACAGATACGCAGTATTTT
CDR3aa: CASSTGIVTDTQYF

j_gene: TRBJ2-5
d_gene: TRBD1
len: 18
abundance: NA
v_gene: TRBV11-1
CDR3nt: TGTGCCAGCAGCTTAGTACCCTTCGGACAGGGATGGGAAGAGACCCAGTACTTC
CDR3aa: CASSLVPFGQGWEETQYF

j_gene: TRBJ1-2
d_gene: NA
len: 13
abundance: NA
v_gene: TRBV20-1
CDR3nt: TGCAGTGCCCCCCAGGCACCCTACTATGGCTACACCTTC
CDR3aa: CSAPQAPYYGYTF

j_gene: TRBJ2-1
d_gene: NA
len: 15
abundance: few
v_gene: TRBV12-3/TRBV12-4
CDR3nt: TGTGCCAGCAGTTTAATGGGTTTCCCCTACAATGAGCAGTTCTTC
CDR3aa: CASSLMGFPYNEQFF

j_gene: TRBJ2-7
d_gene: NA
len: 14
abundance: NA
v_gene: TRBV18
CDR3nt: TGTGCCAGCTCACCAGGACTAACTTCCTACGAGCAGTACTTC
CDR3aa: CASSPGLTSYEQYF

j_gene: TRBJ2-7
d_gene: NA
len: 15
abundance: few
v_gene: TRBV7-2
CDR3nt: TGTGCCAGCAGGACCCCCGGGACACCAATCTACGAGCAGTACTTC
CDR3aa: CASRTPGTPIYEQYF

j_gene: TRBJ2-2
d_gene: NA
len: 14
abundance: NA
v_gene: TRBV3-1
CDR3nt: TGTGCCAGCAGCCGAGTGGGGTGGACAGCGGAGCTGTTTTTT
CDR3aa: CASSRVGWTAELFF

j_gene: TRBJ2-2
d_gene: NA
len: 13
abundance: NA
v_gene: TRBV6-1
CDR3nt: TGTGCCAGCGAGGACAGTTACACCGGGGAGCTGTTTTTT
CDR3aa: CASEDSYTGELFF

j_gene: TRBJ2-2
d_gene: TRBD2
len: 18
abundance: NA
v_gene: TRBV20-1
CDR3nt: TGCAGTGCTAGAGAGGATTATGGGACTAGCGGGAACACCGGGGAGCTGTTTTTT
CDR3aa: CSAREDYGTSGNTGELFF

j_gene: TRBJ1-2
d_gene: TRBD1
len: 11
abundance: few
v_gene: TRBV29-1
CDR3nt: TGCAGCGTTGAAGAGGGACAGGAAAAGACCTTC
CDR3aa: CSVEEGQEKTF

j_gene: TRBJ1-2
d_gene: NA
len: 13
abundance: NA
v_gene: TRBV23-1
CDR3nt: TGCGCCAGCGGGGGACGGAGGCAGGGTGGCTACACCTTC
CDR3aa: CASGGRRQGGYTF

j_gene: TRBJ2-1
d_gene: NA
len: 14
abundance: NA
v_gene: TRBV9
CDR3nt: TGTGCCAGCAGCGTAGCGGGAGCGTCCGATGAGCAGTTCTTC
CDR3aa: CASSVAGASDEQFF

j_gene: TRBJ2-5
d_gene: TRBD2
len: 16
abundance: NA
v_gene: TRBV7-2
CDR3nt: TGTGCCAGCAGCTTAAAGCGGGAGGCGGGTTCGGAGACCCAGTACTTC
CDR3aa: CASSLKREAGSETQYF

j_gene: TRBJ1-4
d_gene: NA
len: 13
abundance: NA
v_gene: TRBV6-6
CDR3nt: TGTGCCAGCAGTACGCCTCTGGAGGAAAAACTGTTTTTT
CDR3aa: CASSTPLEEKLFF

j_gene: TRBJ2-2
d_gene: NA
len: 15
abundance: NA
v_gene: TRBV12-3/TRBV12-4
CDR3nt: TGTGCCAGCATCACAAGGGGGGGGGCAACCGGGGAGCTGTTTTTT
CDR3aa: CASITRGGATGELFF

j_gene: TRBJ1-2
d_gene: NA
len: 11
abundance: few
v_gene: TRBV20-1
CDR3nt: TGCAGTGCTAGAGATGTCAGGGGCTACACCTTC
CDR3aa: CSARDVRGYTF

j_gene: TRBJ2-1
d_gene: NA
len: 15
abundance: NA
v_gene: TRBV4-3
CDR3nt: TGCGCCAGCAGCCAAGATATCTCAGGGCCAAATGAGCAGTTCTTC
CDR3aa: CASSQDISGPNEQFF

j_gene: TRBJ1-2
d_gene: TRBD1
len: 16
abundance: few
v_gene: TRBV28
CDR3nt: TGTGCCAGCAGTTTTGATTTTCGGACAGGCTACTATGGCTACACCTTC
CDR3aa: CASSFDFRTGYYGYTF

j_gene: TRBJ1-6
d_gene: NA
len: 13
abundance: many
v_gene: TRBV20-1
CDR3nt: TGCAGTGCTAGGCAGGGGATTTACTCACCCCTCCACTTT
CDR3aa: CSARQGIYSPLHF

j_gene: TRBJ2-1
d_gene: NA
len: 13
abundance: many
v_gene: TRBV29-1
CDR3nt: TGCAGCGTTCTGGGGGACTCCTACAATGAGCAGTTCTTC
CDR3aa: CSVLGDSYNEQFF

j_gene: TRBJ2-1
d_gene: NA
len: 10
abundance: many
v_gene: TRBV20-1
CDR3nt: TGCAGTGCTGCCCGGGCGGAGCAGTTCTTC
CDR3aa: CSAARAEQFF

j_gene: TRBJ1-4
d_gene: NA
len: 16
abundance: few
v_gene: TRBV27
CDR3nt: TGTGCCAGCAGTTTAATTTCTGGGTGGACGGGCCGAAAACTGTTTTTT
CDR3aa: CASSLISGWTGRKLFF

j_gene: TRBJ1-2
d_gene: NA
len: 14
abundance: NA
v_gene: TRBV9
CDR3nt: TGTGCCAGCAGCCCCCAGACCCTGGGGTATGGCTACACCTTC
CDR3aa: CASSPQTLGYGYTF

j_gene: TRBJ1-4
d_gene: TRBD1
len: 14
abundance: NA
v_gene: TRBV12-3/TRBV12-4
CDR3nt: TGTGCCAGCAGTTTTAGGACAGGGAATGAAAAACTGTTTTTT
CDR3aa: CASSFRTGNEKLFF

j_gene: TRBJ2-5
d_gene: NA
len: 13
abundance: NA
v_gene: TRBV20-1
CDR3nt: TGCAGTGCTAGGGCGGGGCCCAAAGAGACCCAGTACTTC
CDR3aa: CSARAGPKETQYF

j_gene: TRBJ1-6
d_gene: TRBD1
len: 13
abundance: many
v_gene: TRBV19
CDR3nt: TGTGCCAGTAGTTCGCGACAGGGTGGAGCCCTCCACTTT
CDR3aa: CASSSRQGGALHF

j_gene: TRBJ1-1
d_gene: TRBD1
len: 14
abundance: many
v_gene: TRBV5-1
CDR3nt: TGCGCCAGCATCGCCGGGACAGCGAACACTGAAGCTTTCTTT
CDR3aa: CASIAGTANTEAFF

j_gene: TRBJ1-5
d_gene: NA
len: 16
abundance: NA
v_gene: TRBV5-6
CDR3nt: TGTGCCAGCAGCCGTTTTCCGCGACGGGGCGATCAGCCCCAGCATTTT
CDR3aa: CASSRFPRRGDQPQHF

j_gene: TRBJ1-2
d_gene: NA
len: 15
abundance: many
v_gene: TRBV24-1
CDR3nt: TGTGCCACCAGTGATTCGACGACAGGATCCTATGGCTACACCTTC
CDR3aa: CATSDSTTGSYGYTF

j_gene: TRBJ2-1
d_gene: NA
len: 14
abundance: NA
v_gene: TRBV5-6
CDR3nt: TGTGCCAGCAGCTTGGAACCCCAGGCCAATGAGCAGTTCTTC
CDR3aa: CASSLEPQANEQFF

j_gene: TRBJ1-1
d_gene: TRBD1
len: 14
abundance: few
v_gene: TRBV18
CDR3nt: TGTGCCAGCTCAACACAGGGGGCGGACACTGAAGCTTTCTTT
CDR3aa: CASSTQGADTEAFF

j_gene: TRBJ2-3
d_gene: TRBD2
len: 16
abundance: NA
v_gene: TRBV3-1
CDR3nt: TGTGCCAGCAGCCAAGTTCAGCGGGGGGGACCAGATACGCAGTATTTT
CDR3aa: CASSQVQRGGPDTQYF